This passage covers 25 T cell receptor beta chains from one sample sequenced in a study of cytomegalovirus exposure and HLA in healthy donors. The PCR used 60 Vbeta and 13 Jbeta primers. The repertoire was sequenced with immunoSEQ multiplex PCR; TCRdb's copy has only in-frame clones and lacks some. The sample holds 100,000 to 150,000 clones, approximately 75% seen once. Input material: PBMCs. The receptors derive from a man aged 45 to 65 in good health and CMV-seropositive.

The CDR3 loop reads CASRRTATYEQYF. The DNA for the CDR3 is TGTGCCAGCAGGAGGACAGCTACCTACGAGCAGTACTTC. This sequence joins TRBV28 and TRBJ2-7, with D possibly TRBD1 on 6 matching bases. The CDR3 is made up of 13 amino acids. Germline V gives CDR1 MDHEN, CDR2 SYDVKM. V was clipped by 6 bases and J by 2 bases, with 11 bases between them.

The chain has TRBV19 and TRBJ2-2, with 10 bases fitting TRBD1. Trimming removed 5 bases from V and 6 bases from J; junction bases left unmatched: 6. The germline V gene has CDR1 LNHDA and CDR2 SQIVND (reference sequence). The CDR3 consists of 15 residues. CDR3 sequence: CASSPRDRGSGELFF. CDR3 in DNA: TGTGCCAGTAGTCCCCGGGACAGGGGATCCGGGGAGCTGTTTTTT.

V and J are TRBV7-2 and TRBJ2-3; D might be TRBD2 (7 bases). Germline V gene lookup returns CDR1 SGHTA and CDR2 FQGNSA. Trimming removed 1 base from V and 1 base from J, with 9 bases in between. This CDR3 has 15 residues. This CDR3 reads CASSLGGGRTDTQYF. DNA for the CDR3: TGTGCCAGCAGCTTAGGGGGGGGGCGCACAGATACGCAGTATTTT.

V usage is TRBV5-1 and J usage is TRBJ2-2; 9 bases map to TRBD1. Germline V gives CDR1 SGHRS, CDR2 YFSETQ. J lost 5 bases, V lost 4 bases, and 12 bases had no gene match. This CDR3 has 17 amino acids. The CDR3 DNA follows: TGCGCCAGCAGCCCGGGACAGGGTGCCGGAGCTACCGGGGAGCTGTTTTTT. It specifies CASSPGQGAGATGELFF.

CDR3 loop: CASSYGQGGYGYTF. Here the CDR3 DNA reads TGTGCCAGCAGTTACGGGCAGGGTGGCTATGGCTACACCTTC. V usage is TRBV6-5 and J usage is TRBJ1-2; TRBD1 might be the D (5 bases). The germline gives CDR1 MNHEY, CDR2 SVGAGI. Trimming removed 2 bases from V and 4 bases from J, with 11 bases in between. The length of the CDR3 is 14 residues.

The V gene is TRBV5-1, the J gene TRBJ2-6; D may be TRBD1 (5 bases). CDR1 is SGHRS and CDR2 is YFSETQ in the germline V gene. This CDR3 comprises 15 residues. Trimming stripped 2 bases from V and 3 bases from J, with 9 bases between. CDR3 sequence reads: CASSLGVYGANVLTF. The CDR3 DNA is TGCGCCAGCAGCTTAGGGGTGTATGGGGCCAACGTCCTGACTTTC.

J is TRBJ2-2 and V is TRBV25-1; 10 bases fit TRBD2. The length of the CDR3 is 16 residues. V was pared by 7 bases and J by 0 bases, with 5 bases of the junction left unmatched. Germline V lookup: CDR1 MGHDK, CDR2 SYGVNS. CDR3 residues: CASTTSGGANTGELFF. In DNA, the CDR3 is TGTGCCAGCACCACCAGCGGGGGGGCGAACACCGGGGAGCTGTTTTTT.

As regards this clone: The sample has other DNA sequences that encode this CDR3 too. The chain combines TRBV14 with TRBJ1-3; D unresolved. Looked up from germline, CDR1 is SGHDN and CDR2 is FVKESK. The CDR3 contains 13 residues. Trimming cost V 1 base and J 5 bases, with 6 bases left between them. CDR3 region: CASSQGGRNTIYF. CDR3 DNA sequence: TGTGCCAGCAGCCAAGGAGGGAGAAACACCATATATTTT.

The J gene is TRBJ2-3, the V gene TRBV7-9; D remains ambiguous. This CDR3 has 13 residues. V was cut by 3 bases and J by 4 bases, with 8 bases left in between. The germline V gene has CDR1 SEHNR and CDR2 FQNEAQ (reference sequence). The CDR3 is CASSLYGPDTQYF. In DNA, the CDR3 is TGTGCCAGCAGCTTGTATGGGCCAGATACGCAGTATTTT.

J is TRBJ1-5 and V is TRBV19; D remains unclear. The V gene's germline CDR1 is LNHDA and CDR2 SQIVND (reference sequence). The CDR3 extends over 14 amino acids. Trimming stripped 5 bases from V and 0 bases from J, with 8 bases between. The CDR3, as DNA: TGTGCCAGTAGTGATGAAGCTAGCAATCAGCCCCAGCATTTT. Its protein product is CASSDEASNQPQHF.

This chain links TRBV5-4 with TRBJ2-7; 11 nucleotides line up with TRBD2. Germline CDR1 and CDR2: SGHNT and YYREEE (reference sequence). The CDR3 sequence is 17 residues long. V was clipped by 0 bases and J by 2 bases; unmatched bases: 7. The CDR3 coding sequence is TGTGCCAGCAGCTTGGCCGGACTAGCGGGTGCCACCTACGAGCAGTACTTC. Its translation is CASSLAGLAGATYEQYF.

Sample share makes this clone medium-sized. This chain's CDR3 is CASSGGGLGGYTF. Written as DNA, the CDR3 is TGTGCCAGCAGCGGCGGAGGGTTGGGAGGCTACACCTTC. The chain carries TRBV6-1 and TRBJ1-2; unclear D gene. The V and J ends lost 6 bases and 8 bases respectively, with 16 bases between them. Germline V gives CDR1 MNHNS, CDR2 SASEGT. The CDR3 extends over 13 amino acids.

The chain employs TRBV10-3 and TRBJ2-1, with 8 bases fitting TRBD2. Germline V CDR1 and CDR2: ENHRY, SYGVKD. The CDR3 is made up of 16 amino acids. J lost 0 bases, V lost 5 bases, and 6 bases had no gene match. CDR3 amino acids: CAISLRGAPSYNEQFF. The DNA for the CDR3 is TGTGCCATCAGTCTGCGGGGGGCCCCCTCCTACAATGAGCAGTTCTTC.

J is TRBJ1-1 and V is TRBV29-1, with 8 bases matching TRBD1. CDR3 length: 14 amino acids. Germline CDR1 reads SQVTM; CDR2 reads ANQGSEA. Trimming removed 0 bases from V and 2 bases from J; junction bases left unmatched: 2. The CDR3 coding sequence is TGCAGCGTTGAAGACGGGACAGGTAACACTGAAGCTTTCTTT. Protein sequence: CSVEDGTGNTEAFF.

This clone appeared a few times. The CDR3 sequence is CASSPPSGTQYF. As DNA, the CDR3 is TGTGCCAGCTCACCCCCCTCGGGGACCCAGTACTTC. The rearrangement uses TRBV18 and TRBJ2-5, with D unclear. The CDR3 extends over 12 amino acids. CDR1 KGHSH and CDR2 LQKENI come from the germline V gene. Trimming took off 3 bases at V and 7 bases at J, with 9 bases between the two ends.

V gene TRBV14 combines with J gene TRBJ2-1, with 10 bases that match TRBD2. The CDR3 sequence is 16 residues long. The trim removed 0 bases at V and 6 bases at J, leaving 5 bases unmatched. The germline CDR1 and CDR2 sequences are SGHDN and FVKESK. The CDR3, as DNA: TGTGCCAGCAGCCAAGAAAGACTAGCGGGCGTCAATGAGCAGTTCTTC. Translating it yields CASSQERLAGVNEQFF. The entire variable domain, with the rest obtained from reference TRBV14 and TRBJ2-1, is as follows: EAGVTQFPSHSVIEKGQTVTLRCDPISGHDNLYWYRRVMGKEIKFLLHFVKESKQDESGMPNNRFLAERTGGTYSTLKVQPAELEDSGVYFCASSQERLAGVNEQFFGPGTRLTVL.

The rearrangement links TRBV5-1 to TRBJ2-1; 13 bases fit TRBD2. J lost 9 bases, V lost 4 bases, and 7 bases had no gene match. Germline V CDR1 and CDR2: SGHRS, YFSETQ. The CDR3 loop spans 15 amino acids. This chain's CDR3 is CASSITSGRDLEQFF. The CDR3 region has the DNA TGCGCCAGCAGCATAACTAGCGGGAGGGATCTTGAGCAGTTCTTC. Together with reference TRBV5-1 and TRBJ2-1, the CDR3 gives the full variable domain: KAGVTQTPRYLIKTRGQQVTLSCSPISGHRSVSWYQQTPGQGLQFLFEYFSETQRNKGNFPGRFSGRQFSNSRSEMNVSTLELGDSALYLCASSITSGRDLEQFFGPGTRLTVL.

This chain uses TRBV7-6 with TRBJ2-1; tentative D call: TRBD2 (7 bases). Germline V lookup: CDR1 SGHVS, CDR2 FNYEAQ. Deletions cut 2 bases from V and 6 bases from J, with 14 bases between. The CDR3 contains 15 residues. As DNA, the CDR3 is TGTGCCAGCAGCTTAATTCCGGGGGGCCTCAATGAGCAGTTCTTC. This codes for CASSLIPGGLNEQFF.

The J gene is TRBJ2-2, the V gene TRBV7-9; possible D gene TRBD2, 6 bases. V was trimmed by 3 bases and J by 0 bases, leaving 14 bases between them. This CDR3 contains 17 residues. Germline CDR1 and CDR2: SEHNR and FQNEAQ (reference sequence). The chain's CDR3 is CASSLRDFSPNTGELFF. CDR3 bases: TGTGCCAGCAGCTTGCGGGACTTCAGCCCGAACACCGGGGAGCTGTTTTTT.

This clone was observed once. The chain is built from TRBV10-3 and TRBJ1-1; D is perhaps TRBD1 (6 bases). The CDR3 extends over 17 amino acids. V was cut by 5 bases and J by 0 bases, with 19 bases left in between. The V gene's germline CDR1 is ENHRY and CDR2 SYGVKD. The chain's CDR3 is CAISTEGQGTMNTEAFF. The CDR3 coding sequence is TGTGCCATCAGTACCGAAGGGCAGGGGACTATGAACACTGAAGCTTTCTTT.

The chain employs TRBV10-3 and TRBJ1-2; 10 positions match TRBD1. This CDR3 spans 14 amino acids. CDR1 and CDR2 (germline): ENHRY, SYGVKD. The J segment lost 5 bases and the V segment lost 5 bases, leaving 5 bases of the junction unmatched. The CDR3 region is CAISSGQGVYGYTF. The CDR3 DNA reads as TGTGCCATCAGTTCTGGACAGGGGGTGTATGGCTACACCTTC.

The V gene is TRBV18, the J gene TRBJ1-4, with D maybe TRBD1 (5 bases). Germline V gene lookup returns CDR1 KGHSH and CDR2 LQKENI. This CDR3 has 15 amino acids. Trimming removed 3 bases at V and 3 bases at J, with 11 bases between. CDR3 residues: CASSPSSRANEKLFF. The CDR3 DNA is TGTGCCAGCTCACCGAGCTCCAGGGCTAATGAAAAACTGTTTTTT.

CDR3 nucleotide sequence: TGTGCCAGTAGTATCGGGCAGGGGGTCGACTATGGCTACACCTTC. Translated, it gives CASSIGQGVDYGYTF. This chain connects TRBV19 to TRBJ1-2, with TRBD1 matching over 7 bases. Unmatched junction bases numbered 7, after V lost 3 bases and J lost 3 bases. Looked up from germline, CDR1 is LNHDA and CDR2 is SQIVND (reference sequence). The CDR3 extends over 15 amino acids.

The chain links TRBV7-6 to TRBJ1-1, with 7 bases fitting TRBD1. Trimming took 3 bases from V and 5 from J; bases not matched to a gene: 6. From germline, CDR1 is SGHVS and CDR2 FNYEAQ. The CDR3 loop spans 14 amino acids. CDR3 nucleotides: TGTGCCAGCAGCTTGACAGGGCAGGGAACTGAAGCTTTCTTT. It yields the protein CASSLTGQGTEAFF.

The DNA for the CDR3 is TGTGCCAGCGTACCCAGCGGGAATTATCAGCCCCAGCATTTT. The encoded protein is CASVPSGNYQPQHF. The chain carries TRBV6-1 and TRBJ1-5, with D uncertain. Germline V gives CDR1 MNHNS, CDR2 SASEGT. The CDR3 runs 14 residues. Trimming removed 8 bases from V and 5 bases from J, with 16 bases in between.